This entry features one TCR beta chain sequence. Its antigen is not identified. The CDR3 length is 13 residues. Germline CDR1 MDHEN, CDR2 SYDVKM. The ends were cut back, 5 bases at V and 0 bases at J, with 2 bases in the middle. This sample was included in a study of cytomegalovirus exposure and HLA in healthy donors. Study-level findings and limits: The study listed 164 cytomegalovirus-associated TCR beta chains.

60 Vbeta and 13 Jbeta primers were used in PCR. Methods used by the authors: In a later analysis, the count reached some 83 million unique TCR beta chains, with around 10 million shared. Assay used: immunoSEQ multiplex PCR; TCRdb lists only in-frame clones, some missing. The DNA gave D and trimming, while V, J and clone size come from that table. This sample yields about 160,000 clones, of which 71% are seen a single time; approximately 2.5% belongs to the top ten. Sample: PBMCs. The chain is built from TRBV28 and TRBJ2-6; D is undetermined. This clonotype was obtained from a woman aged 25 to 39 in good health and CMV-seronegative. CDR3 amino acids: CASSLSGANVLTF. The DNA for the CDR3 is TGTGCCAGCAGTCTCTCTGGGGCCAACGTCCTGACTTTC. The full variable domain, rest sourced from reference TRBV28 and TRBJ2-6, is DVKVTQSSRYLVKRTGEKVFLECVQDMDHENMFWYRQDPGLGLRLIYFSYDVKMKEKGDIPEGYSVSREKKERFSLILESASTNQTSMYLCASSLSGANVLTFGAGSRLTVL.